This paragraph covers one T cell receptor (beta chain) sequence. Sample-barcoded 5' priming and a J-beta primer mix drove a second PCR of roughly 6 to 12 cycles. TCRdb fed the 5' RACE reads into MiXCR, producing one record per CDR3 protein. The profile shows over 1,300,000 distinct CDR3 sequences, roughly 64% of them singletons. V shed 4 bases and J 0 bases; nucleotides not matched to a gene: 14. Germline CDR1 SGHRS, CDR2 YFSETQ. CDR3 length equals 19 residues. The data stem from a study of blood T cells in healthy people across ages. The sequence was obtained from a man younger than 35 in good health. Specimen: blood. The chain carries TRBV5-1 and TRBJ2-3; 10 nucleotides align to TRBD2. CDR3 in DNA: TGCGCCAGCAGCCTCTGGATGGCTAGCGGGGGCCCTAGCACAGATACGCAGTATTTT. Translation gives CASSLWMASGGPSTDTQYF.